The present T cell receptor beta chain was sequenced within a study of monozygotic twins with inflammatory bowel disease. Study-wide findings and caveats: No single strong signal or clonotype associated with IBD was supported.

Germline V lookup: CDR1 KGHSH, CDR2 LQKENI. CDR3 length: 13 residues. TCRdb reprocessed the 5' RACE reads and keeps a single row for each CDR3 protein, giving no DNA. The sample totals roughly 100,000 distinct CDR3 sequences. About this clonotype itself: Antigen unknown.

This chain connects TRBV18 to TRBJ1-1. Material: blood. The sequence was collected from a human donor with ulcerative colitis or Crohn's disease, or a healthy co-twin of an affected twin (not recorded which). The CDR3 spells CASSTDANTEAFF.